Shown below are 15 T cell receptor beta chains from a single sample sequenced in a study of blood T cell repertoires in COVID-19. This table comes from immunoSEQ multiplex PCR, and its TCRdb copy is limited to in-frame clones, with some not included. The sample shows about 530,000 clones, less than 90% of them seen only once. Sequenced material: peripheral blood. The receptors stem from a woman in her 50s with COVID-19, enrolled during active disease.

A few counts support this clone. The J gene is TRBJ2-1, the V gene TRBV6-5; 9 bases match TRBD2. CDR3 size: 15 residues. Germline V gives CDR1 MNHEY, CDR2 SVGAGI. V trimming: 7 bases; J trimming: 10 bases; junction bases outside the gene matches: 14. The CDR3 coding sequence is TGTGCCAGCACCTTCACCGGGGGACTAGCCGGGGAGCAGTTCTTC. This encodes CASTFTGGLAGEQFF.

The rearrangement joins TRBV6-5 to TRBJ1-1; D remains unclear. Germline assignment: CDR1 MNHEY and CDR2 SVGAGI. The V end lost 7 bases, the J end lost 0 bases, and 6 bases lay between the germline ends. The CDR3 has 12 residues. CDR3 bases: TGTGCCAGCATCCCGGTGAACACTGAAGCTTTCTTT. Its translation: CASIPVNTEAFF.

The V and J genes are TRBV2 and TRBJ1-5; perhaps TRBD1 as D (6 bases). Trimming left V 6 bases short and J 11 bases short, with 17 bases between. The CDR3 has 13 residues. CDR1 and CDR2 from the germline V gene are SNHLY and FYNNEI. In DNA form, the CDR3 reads TGTGCCAGCAGGAGGGGGTCTTCTGGGGCCCAGCATTTT. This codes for CASRRGSSGAQHF.

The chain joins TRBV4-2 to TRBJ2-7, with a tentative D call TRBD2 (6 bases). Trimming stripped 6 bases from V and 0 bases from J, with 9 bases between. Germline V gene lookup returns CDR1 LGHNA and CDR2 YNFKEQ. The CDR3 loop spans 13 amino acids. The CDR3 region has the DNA TGTGCCAGCAGACAGGAGGGCTCCTACGAGCAGTACTTC. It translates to CASRQEGSYEQYF.

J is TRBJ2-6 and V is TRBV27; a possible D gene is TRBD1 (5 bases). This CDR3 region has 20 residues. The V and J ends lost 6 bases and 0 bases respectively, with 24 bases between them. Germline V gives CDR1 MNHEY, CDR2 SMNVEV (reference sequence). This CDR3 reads CASRLRATDYTNSGANVLTF. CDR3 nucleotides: TGTGCCAGCAGACTTAGGGCGACAGATTATACGAACTCTGGGGCCAACGTCCTGACTTTC.

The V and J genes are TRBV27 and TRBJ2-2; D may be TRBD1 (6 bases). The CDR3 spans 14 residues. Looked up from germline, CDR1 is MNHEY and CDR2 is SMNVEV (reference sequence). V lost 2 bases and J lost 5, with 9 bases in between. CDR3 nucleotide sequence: TGTGCCAGCAGTTTAAGGACAGATACCGGGGAGCTGTTTTTT. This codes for CASSLRTDTGELFF.

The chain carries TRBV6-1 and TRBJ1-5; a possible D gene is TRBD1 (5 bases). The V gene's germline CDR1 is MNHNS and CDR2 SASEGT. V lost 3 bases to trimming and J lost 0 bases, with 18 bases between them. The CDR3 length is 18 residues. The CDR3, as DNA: TGTGCCAGCAGTGACCCCCTGGTGGGGCCTTATAGCAATCAGCCCCAGCATTTT. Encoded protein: CASSDPLVGPYSNQPQHF.

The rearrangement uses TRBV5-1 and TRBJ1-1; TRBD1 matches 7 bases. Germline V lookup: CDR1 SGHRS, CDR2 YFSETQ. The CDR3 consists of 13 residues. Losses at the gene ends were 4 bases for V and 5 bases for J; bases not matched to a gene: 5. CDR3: CASSQQGYTEAFF. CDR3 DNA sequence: TGCGCCAGCAGCCAACAGGGGTATACTGAAGCTTTCTTT.

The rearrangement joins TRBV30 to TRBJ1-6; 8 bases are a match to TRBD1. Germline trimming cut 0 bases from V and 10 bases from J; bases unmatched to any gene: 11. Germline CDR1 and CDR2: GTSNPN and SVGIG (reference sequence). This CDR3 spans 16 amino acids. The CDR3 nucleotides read TGTGCCTGGAGTGTACCCCTCACAGGGGGAGGATCACCCCTCCACTTT. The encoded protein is CAWSVPLTGGGSPLHF.

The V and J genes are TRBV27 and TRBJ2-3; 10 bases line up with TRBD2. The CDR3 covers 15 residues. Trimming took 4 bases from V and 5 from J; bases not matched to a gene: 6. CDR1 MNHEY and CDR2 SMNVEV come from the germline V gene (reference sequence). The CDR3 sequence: CASSWSAGGQDTQYF. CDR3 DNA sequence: TGTGCCAGCAGTTGGTCAGCGGGGGGGCAAGATACGCAGTATTTT.

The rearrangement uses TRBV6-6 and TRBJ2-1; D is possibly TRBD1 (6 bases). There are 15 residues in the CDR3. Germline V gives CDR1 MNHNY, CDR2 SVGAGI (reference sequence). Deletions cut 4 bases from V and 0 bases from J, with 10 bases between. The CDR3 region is CASSWGRGSYNEQFF. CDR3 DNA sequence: TGTGCCAGCAGTTGGGGCAGGGGCTCCTACAATGAGCAGTTCTTC.

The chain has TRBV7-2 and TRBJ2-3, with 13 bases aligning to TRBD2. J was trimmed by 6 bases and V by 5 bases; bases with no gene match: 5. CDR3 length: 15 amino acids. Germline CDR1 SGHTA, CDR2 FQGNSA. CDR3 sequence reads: CASSPTSGGADTQYF. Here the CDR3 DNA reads TGTGCCAGCAGCCCTACTAGCGGGGGGGCCGATACGCAGTATTTT.

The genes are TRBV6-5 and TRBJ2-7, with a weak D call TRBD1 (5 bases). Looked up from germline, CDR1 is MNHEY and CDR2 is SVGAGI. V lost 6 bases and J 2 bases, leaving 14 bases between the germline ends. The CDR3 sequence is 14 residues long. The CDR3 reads CASSRARQTYEQYF. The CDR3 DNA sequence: TGTGCCAGCAGCCGGGCCCGACAGACCTACGAGCAGTACTTC.

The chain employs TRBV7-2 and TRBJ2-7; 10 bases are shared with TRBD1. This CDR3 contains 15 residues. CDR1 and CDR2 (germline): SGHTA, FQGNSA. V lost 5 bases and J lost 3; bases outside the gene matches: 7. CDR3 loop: CASSLTGTGVYEQYF. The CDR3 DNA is TGTGCCAGCAGCCTTACCGGGACAGGGGTCTACGAGCAGTACTTC. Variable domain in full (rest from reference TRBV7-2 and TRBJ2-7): GAGVSQSPSNKVTEKGKDVELRCDPISGHTALYWYRQSLGQGLEFLIYFQGNSAPDKSGLPSDRFSAERTGGSVSTLTIQRTQQEDSAVYLCASSLTGTGVYEQYFGPGTRLTVT.

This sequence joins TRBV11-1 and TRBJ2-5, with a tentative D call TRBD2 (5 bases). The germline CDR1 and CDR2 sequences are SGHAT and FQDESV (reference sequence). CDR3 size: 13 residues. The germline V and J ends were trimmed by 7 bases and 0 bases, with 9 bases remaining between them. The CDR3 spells CASTTGYQETQYF. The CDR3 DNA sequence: TGTGCCAGCACCACGGGGTACCAAGAGACCCAGTACTTC.